This TCR beta chain came from a study of T cell clones after liver transplantation. Study information: TCRbeta sequencing after a pre-transplant mixed lymphocyte reaction identified graft-donor-reactive clones, later tracked in post-transplant blood. Three of the eight recipients were HCV-positive; the rest had non-autoimmune, non-viral transplant indications. Blood was drawn pre-transplant, before withdrawal, and after full or failed withdrawal. Whole-study findings and limits: Donor-reactive sequences fell more than third party-reactive ones, suggesting partial deletion.

Assay used: immunoSEQ multiplex PCR; TCRdb lists only in-frame clones, some missing. The repertoire includes some 23,000 clones, more than 65% of them detected once, and around 2.9% sits in the top ten. In regard to this clone: Antigen: not known.

With 5 bases removed from V and 3 bases from J, the gap between germline ends came to 7 bases. The CDR3 runs 11 residues. The V gene's germline CDR1 is DFQATT and CDR2 SNEGSKA (reference sequence). The chain couples TRBV20-1 to TRBJ1-1, with unresolved D. The sequence was obtained from a human donor who received a liver transplant. The sample consisted of CD4+ T cells from blood, taken before liver transplant. For the CDR3, the DNA is TGCAGTGCTGCCCCACACACTGAAGCTTTCTTT. It encodes CSAAPHTEAFF.